The 10 T cell receptor beta chains below all came from one sample that was sequenced in a study of CD8 T cells in Susac syndrome. The RNA input was about 0.5 to 1 ug, and it was reverse transcribed with random hexamers. TCRdb reanalysed the immunoSEQ multiplex PCR reads using MiXCR and keeps one entry per CDR3 protein. The table lists roughly 130,000 distinct CDR3 sequences, roughly 94% of them singletons. Sequenced material: CD8+ T cells from PBMCs. The receptor source for this set is a human donor with Susac syndrome.

The CDR3 nucleotides are TGTGCCAGCAGCGTAGCGGGTCTCCAGAGCGGGGAGCTGTTTTTT. Protein product: CASSVAGLQSGELFF. The chain combines TRBV9 with TRBJ2-2; unclear D gene. The V end lost 0 bases, the J end lost 7 bases, and 13 bases lay between the germline ends. This CDR3 has 15 amino acids. The germline V gene has CDR1 SGDLS and CDR2 YYNGEE.

This chain joins TRBV4-1 and TRBJ2-3; tentative D call: TRBD2 (5 bases). The germline V and J ends were trimmed by 6 bases and 1 base, with 14 bases remaining between them. CDR3 size: 15 residues. In germline, CDR1 is MGHRA, CDR2 YSYEKL. CDR3 loop: CASRMREPGTDTQYF. The DNA of the CDR3 is TGCGCCAGCAGGATGAGGGAGCCTGGCACAGATACGCAGTATTTT.

The chain links TRBV25-1 to TRBJ1-5; D is unclear. Germline V CDR1 and CDR2: MGHDK, SYGVNS. The V gene lost 2 bases and the J gene lost 1 base, with 9 bases spanning the gap. The CDR3 spans 15 residues. The CDR3 DNA sequence: TGTGCCAGCAGTGAAGTAGGTACAAGCAATCAGCCCCAGCATTTT. This encodes CASSEVGTSNQPQHF.

The chain is built from TRBV12-3 or TRBV12-4 and TRBJ1-2; D unresolved. This CDR3 is built from 16 residues. Trimming cost V 7 bases and J 5 bases, with 23 bases left between them. The CDR3 nucleotides read TGTGCCAGCACCACCTTGGAGCTTATTTCCCTTTATGGCTACACCTTC. Translation gives CASTTLELISLYGYTF.

The rearrangement joins TRBV29-1 to TRBJ1-6; D gene ambiguous. Germline-derived CDR1 and CDR2 are SQVTM and ANQGSEA. The length of the CDR3 is 13 residues. V dropped 3 bases and J dropped 5 bases, with 8 bases sitting between them. CDR3 nucleotides: TGCAGCGTTGATCACGGGGATAATTCACCCCTCCACTTT. Translating gives CSVDHGDNSPLHF.

This clonotype was found once. V gene TRBV7-9 combines with J gene TRBJ2-7, with D uncertain. The ends were cut back, 1 base at V and 2 bases at J, with 9 bases in the middle. Per germline, CDR1 SEHNR and CDR2 FQNEAQ (reference sequence). The CDR3 has 14 amino acids. CDR3 bases: TGTGCCAGCAGCTTAGAGATCGGAGCCTACGAGCAGTACTTC. Translated, it gives CASSLEIGAYEQYF.

The rearrangement uses TRBV4-2 and TRBJ2-7; a weak D match, TRBD1 (5 bases). Germline V CDR1 and CDR2: LGHNA, YNFKEQ. The CDR3 has 14 residues. Trimming cost V 0 bases and J 2 bases, with 8 bases left between them. CDR3 coding DNA: TGTGCCAGCAGCCAAGAAGGCAGGGCCTACGAGCAGTACTTC. This codes for CASSQEGRAYEQYF.

In DNA form, the CDR3 reads TGTGCCAGCAGCCAAGATATGGCAGGGTATGGCTACACCTTC. As protein: CASSQDMAGYGYTF. V is TRBV14 and J is TRBJ1-2; D may be TRBD1 (5 bases). V lost 0 bases, J lost 5 bases, and 10 bases lay in between. CDR1 SGHDN and CDR2 FVKESK come from the germline V gene. The CDR3 runs to 14 residues.

This clonotype has just one count. The J gene is TRBJ1-1, the V gene TRBV5-6; TRBD1 might be the D (5 bases). The germline V and J ends were trimmed by 2 bases and 4 bases, with 9 bases remaining between them. This CDR3 has 13 amino acids. Per germline, CDR1 SGHDT and CDR2 YYEEEE. The DNA for the CDR3 is TGTGCCAGCAGCTTCGACAGAGGCACTGAAGCTTTCTTT. Translation: CASSFDRGTEAFF.

The V call is TRBV2, the J call TRBJ1-5, with D possibly being TRBD1 (6 bases). This CDR3 comprises 15 residues. Germline V CDR1 and CDR2: SNHLY, FYNNEI. V was clipped by 4 bases and J by 5 bases, with 15 bases between them. CDR3: CASSGGEGVDQPQHF. The CDR3 DNA reads TGTGCCAGCAGTGGGGGTGAGGGGGTCGATCAGCCCCAGCATTTT. Complete variable domain (other parts from reference TRBV2 and TRBJ1-5): EPEVTQTPSHQVTQMGQEVILRCVPISNHLYFYWYRQILGQKVEFLVSFYNNEISEKSEIFDDQFSVERPDGSNFTLKIRSTKLEDSAMYFCASSGGEGVDQPQHFGDGTRLSIL.